These 15 T cell receptor beta chains share one sample of origin, sequenced in a study of blood T cell repertoires in COVID-19. Repertoires were generated with immunoSEQ multiplex PCR, while TCRdb's copy carries only in-frame clones and drops some. The top ten clones hold 6.5% to 9.5% of a sample with a few hundred thousand clones, over 75% of them seen once. Sequences were obtained from peripheral blood. The receptors originated from a woman between 50 and 59 years old who had recovered from COVID-19.

The chain links TRBV7-2 to TRBJ2-7; TRBD1 is a possible D gene (6 bases). The CDR3 consists of 14 residues. Germline V gene sequence: CDR1 SGHTA, CDR2 FQGNSA. V lost 2 bases to trimming and J lost 3 bases, with 11 bases between them. Here the CDR3 DNA reads TGTGCCAGCAGCTTACAGGGGTCTAACTACGAGCAGTACTTC. Protein: CASSLQGSNYEQYF.

The chain carries TRBV20-1 and TRBJ1-2; D uncertain. The CDR3 has 11 residues. Trimming pared 0 bases from V and 10 bases from J, leaving 9 bases between. Germline V gives CDR1 DFQATT, CDR2 SNEGSKA (reference sequence). The CDR3 DNA is TGCAGTGCTAGAGATTGGGAGGACTACACCTTC. Protein product: CSARDWEDYTF.

The rearrangement uses TRBV11-2 and TRBJ2-7, with 10 bases identical to TRBD1. After removal of 5 bases from V and 11 bases from J, the junction contained 6 bases not matched to a gene. The length of the CDR3 is 12 residues. The germline V gene encodes CDR1 SGHAT and CDR2 FQNNGV. CDR3 bases: TGTGCCAGCAGCACAGGACAGGGGGGAAAGTACTTC. This translates into CASSTGQGGKYF.

The chain has TRBV19 and TRBJ1-1; TRBD1 matches 7 bases. The V and J ends lost 10 bases and 2 bases, in that order; junction bases with no gene match: 10. CDR1 is LNHDA and CDR2 is SQIVND in the germline V gene (reference sequence). The CDR3 totals 14 residues. CDR3 sequence: CATRTRGANTEAFF. CDR3 sequence (DNA): TGTGCCACCCGAACCAGGGGGGCCAACACTGAAGCTTTCTTT.

The chain employs TRBV28 and TRBJ1-2; the D is unclear. The germline gives CDR1 MDHEN, CDR2 SYDVKM. There are 12 residues in the CDR3. V gave up 5 bases and J gave up 8 bases, with 12 bases separating them. The CDR3 nucleotides read TGTGCCAGCAGTGTCGGGGTCGGGGGCTACACCTTC. It is translated as CASSVGVGGYTF.

This sequence joins TRBV5-4 and TRBJ1-1, with a tentative D call TRBD1 (5 bases). Deletions cut 4 bases from V and 6 bases from J, with 16 bases between. The CDR3 spans 14 residues. Germline lookup yields CDR1 SGHNT and CDR2 YYREEE (reference sequence). Here the CDR3 reads CASSRGEGGAEAFF. The CDR3 bases are TGTGCCAGCAGCAGGGGCGAGGGAGGAGCTGAAGCTTTCTTT. Complete variable domain (other parts from reference TRBV5-4 and TRBJ1-1): ETGVTQSPTHLIKTRGQQVTLRCSSQSGHNTVSWYQQALGQGPQFIFQYYREEENGRGNFPPRFSGLQFPNYSSELNVNALELDDSALYLCASSRGEGGAEAFFGQGTRLTVV.

The chain combines TRBV30 with TRBJ1-2; D ambiguous. The V gene lost 2 bases and the J gene lost 8 bases, with 12 bases spanning the gap. The CDR3 is 12 amino acids. CDR1 GTSNPN and CDR2 SVGIG come from the germline V gene (reference sequence). CDR3 protein: CAWSWLEEGYTF. CDR3 DNA sequence: TGTGCCTGGAGTTGGTTGGAGGAGGGCTACACCTTC.

The chain links TRBV15 to TRBJ1-5; 7 bases align to TRBD1. J was trimmed by 0 bases and V by 2 bases; bases with no gene match: 7. CDR1 LNHNV and CDR2 YYDKDF come from the germline V gene (reference sequence). The CDR3 contains 17 residues. The CDR3 loop is CATSRIGTANSNQPQHF. CDR3 coding DNA: TGTGCCACCAGCAGAATTGGGACAGCTAATAGCAATCAGCCCCAGCATTTT.

The chain carries TRBV28 and TRBJ2-5, with D possibly matching TRBD2 (7 bases). Germline V gives CDR1 MDHEN, CDR2 SYDVKM. The V end was cut by 6 bases, the J end by 7 bases, with 15 bases between. The CDR3 has 13 residues. This CDR3 reads CASSPGGYGTQYF. In DNA form, the CDR3 reads TGTGCCAGCAGCCCGGGGGGCTACGGGACCCAGTACTTC.

This clone was found once. In DNA form, the CDR3 reads TGCGCCAGCAGACACATCAGGGACAGGGGTAACGGCTACACCTTC. This translates into CASRHIRDRGNGYTF. The chain has TRBV4-1 and TRBJ1-2; 10 bases fit TRBD1. The germline CDR1 and CDR2 sequences are MGHRA and YSYEKL. The CDR3 runs 15 residues. With V trimmed by 6 bases and J by 8 bases, 12 bases remained unmatched.

The chain links TRBV7-2 to TRBJ1-4; D is ambiguous. CDR3 length: 14 amino acids. Between the trimmed V and J ends, which lost 5 bases and 8 bases, there was a span of 15 bases. Germline assignment: CDR1 SGHTA and CDR2 FQGNSA. This CDR3 reads CASSAGIVGEKLFF. Here the CDR3 DNA reads TGTGCCAGCAGCGCGGGGATAGTAGGCGAAAAACTGTTTTTT.

V and J are TRBV6-5 and TRBJ1-2; unclear D gene. The CDR3 has 12 residues. The germline CDR1 and CDR2 sequences are MNHEY and SVGAGI. Trimming removed 8 bases at V and 5 bases at J, with 12 bases between. CDR3 nucleotides: TGTGCCAGCCACGGCGGGTGGTATGGCTACACCTTC. Translated, it gives CASHGGWYGYTF.

The chain carries TRBV6-2 or TRBV6-3 and TRBJ1-5; the D is unclear. The CDR3 is 12 amino acids. Germline CDR1 and CDR2: MNHEY and SVGEGT. V lost 0 bases and J lost 7, with 4 bases in between. The CDR3 DNA sequence: TGTGCCAGCAGTTACTCGAGACAGCCCCAGCATTTT. It specifies CASSYSRQPQHF.

The rearrangement joins TRBV28 to TRBJ1-6; maybe TRBD1 (6 bases). The germline V and J ends were trimmed by 1 base and 10 bases, with 17 bases remaining between them. Germline V gene sequence: CDR1 MDHEN, CDR2 SYDVKM. This CDR3 is 16 amino acids long. The CDR3 protein is CASSLYGSGVLSPLHF. In DNA form, the CDR3 reads TGTGCCAGCAGTTTATACGGGTCAGGGGTACTATCACCCCTCCACTTT.

The chain recombines TRBV7-2 with TRBJ2-1, with 12 nucleotides matching TRBD2. The germline V gene has CDR1 SGHTA and CDR2 FQGNSA. V was clipped by 1 base and J by 4 bases; unmatched bases: 5. CDR3 length equals 17 residues. This CDR3 reads CASSLGLAGGRYNEQFF. The CDR3 bases are TGTGCCAGCAGCTTAGGGCTAGCGGGAGGGCGTTACAATGAGCAGTTCTTC.